Each of the 17 T cell receptor beta chains below was sequenced from the same sample in a study of T cells expressing NK-cell markers. TCRdb re-called the 5' RACE reads; one entry per CDR3 protein, DNA not given. The sample table includes about 430,000 distinct CDR3 sequences. The specimen was blood T cells: a sorted CD56 or NKG2C T cell subset, CD4+ or CD8+ T cells, or bulk PBMC T cells (not recorded which). These receptors originate from a woman in her 50s in good health.

The chain links TRBV6-5 to TRBJ1-4; TCRdb names TRBD1, which stays unverified in the absence of DNA. Germline-derived CDR1 and CDR2 are MNHEY and SVGAGI. The CDR3 has 17 amino acids. The CDR3 sequence: CASSYSIPGATNEKLFF.

CDR3 protein: CASSLRRGTGKNTDTQYF. This chain joins TRBV7-9 and TRBJ2-3; checking the TCRdb D call of TRBD1 is not possible without DNA. The CDR3 length is 18 residues. Per the germline V gene, CDR1 is SEHNR and CDR2 is FQNEAQ (reference sequence).

The chain carries TRBV20-1 and TRBJ2-3. Germline values: CDR1 DFQATT, CDR2 SNEGSKA (reference sequence). The CDR3 runs 15 residues. This chain's CDR3 is CSARDLKRSTDTQYF.

This chain links TRBV24-1 with TRBJ2-2; TCRdb gives TRBD1 as the D gene, but with no DNA this cannot be confirmed. Germline V CDR1 and CDR2: KGHDR, SFDVKD. The CDR3 is 15 amino acids. The CDR3 sequence: CATALTGGPTGELFF.

V gene TRBV5-1 combines with J gene TRBJ2-1; the D gene TCRdb calls, TRBD2, cannot be checked with no DNA. This CDR3 spans 15 amino acids. Germline values: CDR1 SGHRS, CDR2 YFSETQ. The CDR3 reads CASSLNSGLGNEQFF.

CDR3: CSVATLFTEAFF. The chain employs TRBV29-1 and TRBJ1-1. Germline V gene sequence: CDR1 SQVTM, CDR2 ANQGSEA. CDR3 length: 12 amino acids.

This chain uses TRBV2 with TRBJ1-6; TCRdb's D call of TRBD1 is untestable without DNA. The CDR3 is 14 residues long. Looked up from germline, CDR1 is SNHLY and CDR2 is FYNNEI. CDR3 sequence: CASNGLGGRSPLHF.

The chain links TRBV11-3 to TRBJ2-2; the D call of TRBD1 rests on TCRdb alone, since no DNA is present to check it. CDR1 is SGHNT and CDR2 is YENEEA in the germline V gene. This CDR3 contains 17 residues. The CDR3 protein is CASSLEAWGARAGELFF.

The chain carries TRBV27 and TRBJ2-7; as DNA is missing, the TRBD2 call by TCRdb cannot be tested. Germline V gene lookup returns CDR1 MNHEY and CDR2 SMNVEV (reference sequence). There are 14 residues in the CDR3. The chain's CDR3 is CASSLHSQAYEQYF.

The chain recombines TRBV5-1 with TRBJ2-3. This CDR3 has 14 residues. Germline CDR1 and CDR2: SGHRS and YFSETQ. The CDR3 protein is CASSSTDLTDTQYF. The full variable domain, its missing parts supplied by reference TRBV5-1 and TRBJ2-3, is KAGVTQTPRYLIKTRGQQVTLSCSPISGHRSVSWYQQTPGQGLQFLFEYFSETQRNKGNFPGRFSGRQFSNSRSEMNVSTLELGDSALYLCASSSTDLTDTQYFGPGTRLTVL.

The V call is TRBV5-4, the J call TRBJ2-2. The CDR3 spans 14 residues. Germline V CDR1 and CDR2: SGHNT, YYREEE (reference sequence). CDR3 in amino acids: CASSLIDAGELFFF.

This rearrangement joins TRBV7-9 to TRBJ2-2; the TRBD2 assignment by TCRdb is unverifiable without DNA. Germline V CDR1 and CDR2: SEHNR, FQNEAQ (reference sequence). This CDR3 is 18 amino acids long. The CDR3 sequence is CASSPGLAGTLGTGELFF.

The chain has TRBV5-5 and TRBJ1-1. This CDR3 has 13 amino acids. CDR1 and CDR2 (germline): SGHKS, YYEKEE (reference sequence). This CDR3 reads CASSWKSGTEAFF.

The genes are TRBV19 and TRBJ2-1; the TCRdb D gene call, TRBD2, has no DNA to confirm it. Looked up from germline, CDR1 is LNHDA and CDR2 is SQIVND (reference sequence). The CDR3 length is 15 residues. CDR3 sequence reads: CASSAYAGVTNEQFF. The variable domain in full, with the rest retrieved from reference TRBV19 and TRBJ2-1, is DGGITQSPKYLFRKEGQNVTLSCEQNLNHDAMYWYRQDPGQGLRLIYYSQIVNDFQKGDIAEGYSVSREKKESFPLTVTSAQKNPTAFYLCASSAYAGVTNEQFFGPGTRLTVL.

This sequence joins TRBV6-5 and TRBJ2-1. Germline V gene lookup returns CDR1 MNHEY and CDR2 SVGAGI. CDR3 length: 12 amino acids. CDR3 sequence reads: CASSYGFGEQFF.

V usage is TRBV5-1 and J usage is TRBJ2-5. Germline loops: CDR1 SGHRS, CDR2 YFSETQ. This CDR3 has 12 amino acids. This CDR3 reads CASSWTKETQYF.

The chain carries TRBV29-1 and TRBJ2-3; the D gene TCRdb calls, TRBD1, cannot be checked with no DNA. The CDR3 runs to 14 residues. Per the germline V gene, CDR1 is SQVTM and CDR2 is ANQGSEA. The CDR3 loop reads CSAERGTSTDTQYF.